A single sample gave rise to the 9 T cell receptor beta chains below, sequenced in a study of human T cells and chemical hapten exposure. Noted treatment: therapeutic diphenylcyclopropenone sensitization with weekly scalp DPC. Single cDNA molecules in the library carried unique molecular identifiers attached during preparation. In TCRdb, the reads were re-called with MiXCR into one record per CDR3 protein. Of about 2,800 distinct CDR3 sequences listed, 35% to 45% are singletons. Sample: whole blood, taken before DPC sensitization or 2, 6, or about 24 weeks after (not recorded which). The source of these receptors is an adult with alopecia areata. Some clones in this sample may be carry-over from other donors' samples. This table probably holds off-target reads from a library built for another chain.

The chain combines TRBV27 with TRBJ2-3, with 10 nucleotides matching TRBD2. V lost 7 bases and J lost 2; bases outside the gene matches: 6. Germline V gene sequence: CDR1 MNHEY, CDR2 SMNVEV (reference sequence). The CDR3 extends over 15 amino acids. CDR3 coding DNA: TGTGCCAGCACCACCACTAGCGGGACCACAGATACGCAGTATTTT. It specifies CASTTTSGTTDTQYF.

The count of this clonotype is one. The chain joins TRBV20-1 to TRBJ2-1, with TRBD2 identical over 14 bases. This CDR3 is built from 17 residues. V was pared by 1 base and J by 8 bases, with 10 bases of the junction left unmatched. The germline V gene has CDR1 DFQATT and CDR2 SNEGSKA (reference sequence). In DNA, the CDR3 is TGCAGTGCTAGAGGAGCGGGACTAGCGGGAGCGGTGGATGAGCAGTTCTTC. Its translation is CSARGAGLAGAVDEQFF.

The chain has TRBV11-2 and TRBJ2-1; D gene unclear. This CDR3 is 12 amino acids long. Germline V CDR1 and CDR2: SGHAT, FQNNGV. Trimming shortened V by 1 base and J by 7 bases, and 5 bases separated the two germline ends. DNA for the CDR3: TGTGCCAGCAGCTTAGTAGGGAATGAGCAGTTCTTC. This codes for CASSLVGNEQFF.

The chain employs TRBV7-3 and TRBJ2-2; D is undetermined. V gave up 5 bases and J gave up 6 bases, with 7 bases separating them. This CDR3 has 12 residues. CDR1 is SGHTA, CDR2 FQGTGA, per germline. The DNA for the CDR3 is TGTGCCAGCAGCCTATTAGCCGGGGAGCTGTTTTTT. Its protein is CASSLLAGELFF.

The chain carries TRBV9 and TRBJ2-1; 15 positions match TRBD2. The germline CDR1 and CDR2 sequences are SGDLS and YYNGEE. V lost 3 bases, J lost 7 bases, and 2 bases stayed unmatched. This CDR3 is 15 amino acids long. Written as DNA, the CDR3 is TGTGCCAGCAGCGCTGGACTAGCGGGAGGGAATGAGCAGTTCTTC. It codes for CASSAGLAGGNEQFF.

The V gene is TRBV2, the J gene TRBJ2-3; D gene uncertain. Deletions cut 7 bases from V and 2 bases from J, with 16 bases between. The germline gives CDR1 SNHLY, CDR2 FYNNEI. The CDR3 is 15 residues long. For the CDR3, the DNA is TGTGCCAGCACCTCGAGAGGACGGGTCACAGATACGCAGTATTTT. It encodes CASTSRGRVTDTQYF.

This clonotype was seen a few times. The rearrangement uses TRBV18 and TRBJ2-6; the D is unclear. Germline V CDR1 and CDR2: KGHSH, LQKENI. The CDR3 loop spans 13 amino acids. V gave up 6 bases and J gave up 0 bases, with 3 bases separating them. CDR3 in DNA: TGTGCCAGCTCCCGCTCTGGGGCCAACGTCCTGACTTTC. Protein: CASSRSGANVLTF.

The chain couples TRBV18 to TRBJ2-1; D is ambiguous. The CDR3 runs to 14 residues. Germline CDR1 KGHSH, CDR2 LQKENI. V gave up 7 bases and J gave up 0 bases, with 10 bases separating them. CDR3 protein: CASFSILSYNEQFF. The CDR3 DNA follows: TGTGCCAGCTTCAGCATACTCTCCTACAATGAGCAGTTCTTC.

V usage is TRBV20-1 and J usage is TRBJ2-3, with D hard to call. Germline V gives CDR1 DFQATT, CDR2 SNEGSKA (reference sequence). Trimming shortened V by 3 bases and J by 4 bases, and 5 bases separated the two germline ends. The CDR3 runs to 11 residues. The CDR3 sequence is CSASKADTQYF. The DNA of the CDR3 is TGCAGTGCTAGCAAGGCAGATACGCAGTATTTT.